Described below is a single TCR beta chain sequence and its context. Some clones are missing from TCRdb's copy, which holds only in-frame ones; the method was immunoSEQ multiplex PCR. The table includes approximately 200,000 clones, over 80% detected once. The participants were between roughly 18 and 89 years old and came from 24 US areas. This sample is part of a study of blood T cell repertoires in COVID-19. Turning to the study itself: Sources were T cells, B-cell-depleted T cells, or PBMCs; the material itself was cDNA or gDNA.

The CDR3 covers 12 residues. Trimming took 7 bases from V and 1 from J, leaving 9 bases between them. Per the germline V gene, CDR1 is GTSNPN and CDR2 is SVGIG (reference sequence). Sequencing was done on a sample of PBMCs or T cells enriched from blood (not recorded which). The clonotype comes from a young man with acute COVID-19. The chain has TRBV30 and TRBJ2-3; TRBD2 is a possible D gene (5 bases). This CDR3 reads CASERRTDTQYF. CDR3 DNA sequence: TGTGCCTCAGAGCGGCGCACAGATACGCAGTATTTT. The full variable domain, rest sourced from reference TRBV30 and TRBJ2-3, is SQTIHQWPATLVQPVGSPLSLECTVEGTSNPNLYWYRQAAGRGLQLLFYSVGIGQISSEVPQNLSASRPQDRQFILSSKKLLLSDSGFYLCASERRTDTQYFGPGTRLTVL.